Sequencing of this T cell receptor (beta chain) was carried out in a study of T cell responses to AZD1222 COVID-19 vaccine. Germline V gene sequence: CDR1 ENHRY, CDR2 SYGVKD. V was cut by 0 bases and J by 0 bases, with 9 bases left in between. The CDR3 sequence is 15 residues long. This clone was counted a few times. TCRdb's copy holds only in-frame clones and misses some; the assay was immunoSEQ multiplex PCR. The table records about 150,000 clones, less than 95% of them present only once. The sequenced sample was peripheral blood, obtained 28 days after the second dose of the MenACWY control vaccine. This clonotype was sampled from an adult who received the MenACWY meningococcal vaccine as a control. The chain has TRBV10-3 and TRBJ2-7, with no clear D. The CDR3 spells CAISESRSLSYEQYF. The CDR3 coding sequence is TGTGCCATCAGTGAGTCTAGGTCCCTCTCCTACGAGCAGTACTTC.